The T cell receptor beta chain described here comes from a study of blood T cell repertoires in COVID-19. About the research overall: Donors in the United States, Italy and Spain gave samples during acute or convalescent COVID-19. PBMCs, B-cell-depleted T cells, or T cells were the source of the cDNA or gDNA that made up the material.

Participants' own reports of clinical history determined their cohort assignment. The authors' processing: Reference gene primer amplification gave nucleated cell count estimates. TCRdb keeps only in-frame clones here, not all; method: immunoSEQ multiplex PCR. The DNA gave D and trimming, while V, J and clone size come from that table. The data contain nearly 400,000 clones, just under 90% of them singletons. Germline loops: CDR1 SGHTA, CDR2 FQGNSA. CDR3 length equals 16 residues. J was trimmed by 5 bases and V by 1 base; bases with no gene match: 3. The specimen was PBMCs or T cells enriched from blood (not recorded which). This sequence joins TRBV7-2 and TRBJ2-5; 14 nucleotides agree with TRBD2. The receptor was derived from a woman aged 25 to 39 who had recovered from COVID-19. The CDR3 nucleotides read TGTGCCAGCAGCTTAGGGACTAGCGGGAGGCTTGAGACCCAGTACTTC. It encodes CASSLGTSGRLETQYF.